The T cell receptor beta chain described here comes from a study of T-cell reconstitution after alpha-beta-depleted transplantation in children (dated by TCRdb to 2016 to 2018). Looking at the study overall: Using TCR repertoire profiling, the study followed T-cell immune reconstitution in a quantitative way in children after TCRalphabeta/CD19-depleted allogeneic hematopoietic cell transplantation. Overall study results and their limits: The apparently early recovery of alphabetaT-cell counts about two months after transplant reportedly depended on only several hundred rapidly expanded clones that came from non-depleted graft cells. Over subsequent months, a decline in hyperexpanded clone frequencies was noted, and after one year, T-cell counts and TCRbeta diversity were mostly ascribed to newly produced T cells. The high TCRbeta diversity at day 60 in some patients was ascribed to recipient T cells and intrathymic progenitors that had survived conditioning.

V trim: 6 bases; J trim: 1 base; unmatched bases: 5. As encoded in the germline V gene, CDR1 is SNHLY while CDR2 is FYNNEI. The CDR3 contains 14 residues, cysteine and phenylalanine counted. The entry retains the CDR3 DNA only, 42 bases that are in frame from base 1. Library method: PCR. Sequencing took place on an Illumina HiSeq 2500. Molecular barcoding was employed in the preparation of TCR libraries, with unique molecular identifiers being used to normalize TCRbeta repertoire quantification. Clones were called with MiXCR by TCRdb after fastp trimmed the public reads at Q25, and only in-frame beta chains were retained. Under each unique CDR3 protein, matching rows form one entry showing the most common genes and DNA. The sample records fewer than 1 million distinct CDR3 sequences, under 20% of which are singletons. Clones ranked in the top ten supply about 5% of the sample. The sample's treatment or condition, from its label and the paper: allogeneic hematopoietic cell transplantation with graft depleted of TCRalphabeta T cells and CD19 B cells. The children who served as transplant recipients had been given grafts of TCRalphabeta/CD19-depleted allogeneic hematopoietic cells.

Notes on this clonotype: This receptor's antigen is unknown. Per-base quality was not reported, and no clone a single base away is much larger than it.

The specimen comprised PBMCs, mostly from graft donor cells, sampled 360 days after TCRalphabeta/CD19-depleted stem cell transplant. The V and J genes are TRBV2 and TRBJ2-5, with 7 bases aligning to TRBD1. This receptor was taken from a male patient younger than 18 who had a stem cell transplant for acute lymphoblastic leukemia, so the T cells may come from the graft donor. The sequence in DNA is TGTGCCAGCAGCAGGGACAGCGTCCAAGAGACCCAGTACTTC. The encoded protein is CASSRDSVQETQYF.